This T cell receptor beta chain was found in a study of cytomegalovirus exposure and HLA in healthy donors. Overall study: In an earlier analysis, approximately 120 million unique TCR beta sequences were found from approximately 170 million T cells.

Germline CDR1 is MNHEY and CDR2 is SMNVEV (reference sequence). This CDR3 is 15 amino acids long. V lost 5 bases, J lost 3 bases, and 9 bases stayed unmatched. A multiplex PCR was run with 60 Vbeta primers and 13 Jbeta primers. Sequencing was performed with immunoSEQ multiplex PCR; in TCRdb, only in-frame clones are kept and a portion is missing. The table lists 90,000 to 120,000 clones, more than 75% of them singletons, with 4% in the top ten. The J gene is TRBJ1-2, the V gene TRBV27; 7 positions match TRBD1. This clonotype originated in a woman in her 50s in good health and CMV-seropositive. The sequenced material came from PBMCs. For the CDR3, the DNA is TGTGCCAGCAGTAAACAGAGACAGGGTGACTATGGCTACACCTTC. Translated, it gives CASSKQRQGDYGYTF.